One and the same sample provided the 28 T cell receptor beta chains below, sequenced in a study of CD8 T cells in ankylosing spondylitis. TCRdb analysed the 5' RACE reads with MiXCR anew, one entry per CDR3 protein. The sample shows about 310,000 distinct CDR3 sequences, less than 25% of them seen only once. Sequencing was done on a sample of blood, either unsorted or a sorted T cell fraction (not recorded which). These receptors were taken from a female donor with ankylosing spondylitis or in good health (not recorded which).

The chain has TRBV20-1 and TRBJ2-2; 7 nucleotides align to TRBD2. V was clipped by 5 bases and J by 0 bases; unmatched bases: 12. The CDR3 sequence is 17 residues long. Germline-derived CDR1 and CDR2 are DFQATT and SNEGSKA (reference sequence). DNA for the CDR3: TGCAGTGCTCAGCCCCTTTCTAGCGGACCGAACACCGGGGAGCTGTTTTTT. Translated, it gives CSAQPLSSGPNTGELFF.

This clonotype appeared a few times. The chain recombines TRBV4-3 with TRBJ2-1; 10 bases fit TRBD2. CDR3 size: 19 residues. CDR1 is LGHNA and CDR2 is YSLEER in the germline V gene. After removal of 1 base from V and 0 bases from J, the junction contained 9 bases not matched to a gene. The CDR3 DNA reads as TGCGCCAGCAGCCAAGGAACTAGCGGGGCCTTTAGCTCCTACAATGAGCAGTTCTTC. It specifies CASSQGTSGAFSSYNEQFF.

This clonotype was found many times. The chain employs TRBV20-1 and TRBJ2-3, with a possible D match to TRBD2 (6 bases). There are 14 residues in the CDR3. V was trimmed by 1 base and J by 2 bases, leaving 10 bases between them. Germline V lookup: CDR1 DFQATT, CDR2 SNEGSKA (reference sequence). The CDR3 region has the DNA TGCAGTGCTAGAGTCGGGAGAAACACAGATACGCAGTATTTT. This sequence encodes CSARVGRNTDTQYF.

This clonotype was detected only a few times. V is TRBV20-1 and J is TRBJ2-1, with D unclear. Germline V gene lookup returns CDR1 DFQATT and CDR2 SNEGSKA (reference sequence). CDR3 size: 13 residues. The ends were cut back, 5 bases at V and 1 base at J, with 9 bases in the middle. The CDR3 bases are TGCAGTGCTGGGCAGCCTTCCTACAATGAGCAGTTCTTC. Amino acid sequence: CSAGQPSYNEQFF.

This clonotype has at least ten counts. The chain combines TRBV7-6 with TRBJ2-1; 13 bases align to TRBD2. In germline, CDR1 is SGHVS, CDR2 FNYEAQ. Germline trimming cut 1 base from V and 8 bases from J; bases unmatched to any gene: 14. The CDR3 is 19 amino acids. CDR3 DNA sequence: TGTGCCAGCAGCTTAGAAGGCGGGATACTAGCGGGAGGGAGGGATGAGCAGTTCTTC. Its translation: CASSLEGGILAGGRDEQFF. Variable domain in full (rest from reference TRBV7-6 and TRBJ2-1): GAGVSQSPRYKVTKRGQDVALRCDPISGHVSLYWYRQALGQGPEFLTYFNYEAQQDKSGLPNDRFSAERPEGSISTLTIQRTEQRDSAMYRCASSLEGGILAGGRDEQFFGPGTRLTVL.

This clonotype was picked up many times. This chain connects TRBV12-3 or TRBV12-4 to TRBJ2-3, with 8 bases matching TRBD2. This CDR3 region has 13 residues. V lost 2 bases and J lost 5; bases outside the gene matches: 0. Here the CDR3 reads CASSLSGRDTQYF. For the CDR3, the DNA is TGTGCCAGCAGTTTAAGCGGGAGAGATACGCAGTATTTT.

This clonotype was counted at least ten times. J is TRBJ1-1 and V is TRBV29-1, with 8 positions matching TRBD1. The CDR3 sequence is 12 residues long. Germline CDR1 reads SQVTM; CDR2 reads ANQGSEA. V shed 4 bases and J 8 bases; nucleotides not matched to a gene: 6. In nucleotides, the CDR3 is TGCAGCGTTGGCGACGGACAGGGAGAAGCTTTCTTT. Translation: CSVGDGQGEAFF.

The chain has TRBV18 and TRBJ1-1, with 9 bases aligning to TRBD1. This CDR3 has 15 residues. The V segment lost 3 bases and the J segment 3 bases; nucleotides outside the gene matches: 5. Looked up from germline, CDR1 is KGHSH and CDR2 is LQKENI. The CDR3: CASSPGTGRDTEAFF. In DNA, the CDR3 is TGTGCCAGCTCACCTGGGACAGGGCGCGACACTGAAGCTTTCTTT. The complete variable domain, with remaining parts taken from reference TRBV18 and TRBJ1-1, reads NAGVMQNPRHLVRRRGQEARLRCSPMKGHSHVYWYRQLPEEGLKFMVYLQKENIIDESGMPKERFSAEFPKEGPSILRIQQVVRGDSAAYFCASSPGTGRDTEAFFGQGTRLTVV.

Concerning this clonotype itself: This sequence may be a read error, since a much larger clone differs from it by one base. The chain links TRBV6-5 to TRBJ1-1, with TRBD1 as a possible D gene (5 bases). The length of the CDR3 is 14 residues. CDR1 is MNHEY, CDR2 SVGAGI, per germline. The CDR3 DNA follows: TGTGTCAGCAGTTACTCGGGGCTGAACACTGAAGCTTTCTTT. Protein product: CVSSYSGLNTEAFF.

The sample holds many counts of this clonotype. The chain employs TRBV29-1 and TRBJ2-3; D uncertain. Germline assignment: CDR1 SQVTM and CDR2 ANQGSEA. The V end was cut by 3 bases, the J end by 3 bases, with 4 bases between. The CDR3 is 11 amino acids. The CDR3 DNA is TGCAGCGTTGAGGAAACAGATACGCAGTATTTT. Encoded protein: CSVEETDTQYF.

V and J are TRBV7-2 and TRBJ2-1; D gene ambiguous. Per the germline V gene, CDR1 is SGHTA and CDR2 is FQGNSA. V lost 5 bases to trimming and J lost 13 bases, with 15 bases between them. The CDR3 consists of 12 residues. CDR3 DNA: TGTGCCAGCAGCCTCACCGAGATAGGACAGTTCTTC. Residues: CASSLTEIGQFF.

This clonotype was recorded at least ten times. The CDR3 region has the DNA TGCAGTGTCAAACCGGGACAGTGGAATGGCTACACCTTC. Translation gives CSVKPGQWNGYTF. This rearrangement joins TRBV20-1 to TRBJ1-2; 7 bases agree with TRBD1. The germline CDR1 and CDR2 sequences are DFQATT and SNEGSKA (reference sequence). V was clipped by 7 bases and J by 6 bases; unmatched bases: 11. This CDR3 comprises 13 residues.

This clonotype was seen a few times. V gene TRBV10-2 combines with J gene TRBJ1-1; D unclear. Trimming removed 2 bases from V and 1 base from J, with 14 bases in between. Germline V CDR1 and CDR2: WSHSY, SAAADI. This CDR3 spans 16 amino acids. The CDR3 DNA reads TGCGCCAGCAGTGAGCCTAACCTCGTTGAGAACACTGAAGCTTTCTTT. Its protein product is CASSEPNLVENTEAFF.

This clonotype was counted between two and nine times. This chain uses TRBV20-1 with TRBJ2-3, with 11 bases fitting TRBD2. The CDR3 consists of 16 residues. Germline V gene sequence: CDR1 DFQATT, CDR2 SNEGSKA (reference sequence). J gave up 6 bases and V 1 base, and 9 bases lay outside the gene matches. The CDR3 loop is CSARVAGTSGSDTQYF. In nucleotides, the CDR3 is TGCAGTGCTAGAGTCGCCGGGACTAGCGGTAGTGATACGCAGTATTTT.

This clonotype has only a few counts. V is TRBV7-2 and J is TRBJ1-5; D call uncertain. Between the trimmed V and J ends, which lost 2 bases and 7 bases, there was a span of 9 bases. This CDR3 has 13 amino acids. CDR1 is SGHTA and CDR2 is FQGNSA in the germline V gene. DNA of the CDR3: TGTGCCAGCAGCTTATTGGGTAAACAGCCCCAGCATTTT. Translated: CASSLLGKQPQHF.

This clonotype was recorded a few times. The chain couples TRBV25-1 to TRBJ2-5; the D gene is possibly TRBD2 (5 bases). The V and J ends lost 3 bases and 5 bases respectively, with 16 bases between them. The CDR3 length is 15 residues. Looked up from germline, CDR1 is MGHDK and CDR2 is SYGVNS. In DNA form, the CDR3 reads TGTGCCAGCAGTGACGACGCGGACGGCGGGGAGACCCAGTACTTC. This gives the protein CASSDDADGGETQYF.

The CDR3 loop reads CASSPRGPRSTDTQYF. The DNA for the CDR3 is TGTGCCAGCAGCCCCCGAGGCCCCCGTAGCACAGATACGCAGTATTTT. This rearrangement joins TRBV6-2 or TRBV6-3 to TRBJ2-3; D ambiguous. With 6 bases removed from V and 0 bases from J, the gap between germline ends came to 16 bases. Germline V gene lookup returns CDR1 MNHEY and CDR2 SVGEGT. CDR3 length: 16 residues.

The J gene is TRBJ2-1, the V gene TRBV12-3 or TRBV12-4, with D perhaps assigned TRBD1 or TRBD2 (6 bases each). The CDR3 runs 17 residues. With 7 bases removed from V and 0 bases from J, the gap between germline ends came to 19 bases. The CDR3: CASTITGDISSYNEQFF. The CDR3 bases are TGTGCCAGCACCATTACGGGGGACATCAGCTCCTACAATGAGCAGTTCTTC.

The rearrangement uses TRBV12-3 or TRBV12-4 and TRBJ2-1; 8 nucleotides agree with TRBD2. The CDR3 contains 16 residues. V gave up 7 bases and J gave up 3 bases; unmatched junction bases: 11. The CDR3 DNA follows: TGTGCCAGCACTACGGGGACTAGTCCTAACTACAATGAGCAGTTCTTC. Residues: CASTTGTSPNYNEQFF.

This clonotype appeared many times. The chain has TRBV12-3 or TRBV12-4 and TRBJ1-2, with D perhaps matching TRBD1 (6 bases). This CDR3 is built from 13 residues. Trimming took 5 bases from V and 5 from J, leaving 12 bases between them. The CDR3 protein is CASSQQGRYGYTF. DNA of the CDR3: TGTGCCAGCAGTCAGCAGGGGAGGTATGGCTACACCTTC.

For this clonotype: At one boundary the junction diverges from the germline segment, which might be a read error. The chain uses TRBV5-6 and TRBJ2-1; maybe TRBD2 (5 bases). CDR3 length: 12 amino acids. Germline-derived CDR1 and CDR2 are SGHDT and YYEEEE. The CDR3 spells CASSLWNGSRIF. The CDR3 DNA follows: TGTGCCAGCAGCTTGTGGAATGGGAGCAGGATCTTC.

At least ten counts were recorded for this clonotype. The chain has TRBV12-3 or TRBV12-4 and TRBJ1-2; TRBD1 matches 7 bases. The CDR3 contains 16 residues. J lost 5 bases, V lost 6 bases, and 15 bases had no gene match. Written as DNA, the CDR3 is TGTGCCAGCAGACCCGGACAGGTCCCATTTGGTTATGGCTACACCTTC. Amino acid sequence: CASRPGQVPFGYGYTF.

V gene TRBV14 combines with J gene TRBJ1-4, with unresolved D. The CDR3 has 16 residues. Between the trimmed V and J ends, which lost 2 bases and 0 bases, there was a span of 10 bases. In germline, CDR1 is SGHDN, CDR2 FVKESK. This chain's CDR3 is CASSQHPIATNEKLFF. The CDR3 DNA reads TGTGCCAGCAGCCAACACCCGATTGCAACTAATGAAAAACTGTTTTTT.

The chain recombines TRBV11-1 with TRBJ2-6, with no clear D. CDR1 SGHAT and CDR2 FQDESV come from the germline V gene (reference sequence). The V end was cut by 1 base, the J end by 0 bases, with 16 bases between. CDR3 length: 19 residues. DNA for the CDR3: TGTGCCAGCAGCTTAGGCGGCAGCTCCCATTACTCTGGGGCCAACGTCCTGACTTTC. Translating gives CASSLGGSSHYSGANVLTF.

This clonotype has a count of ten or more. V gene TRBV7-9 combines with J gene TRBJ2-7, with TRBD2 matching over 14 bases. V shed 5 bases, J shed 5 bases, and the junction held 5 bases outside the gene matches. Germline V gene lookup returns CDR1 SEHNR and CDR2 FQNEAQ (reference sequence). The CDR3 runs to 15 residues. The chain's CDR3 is CASSAGLAGVDEQYF. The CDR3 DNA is TGTGCCAGCAGCGCGGGACTAGCGGGAGTAGACGAGCAGTACTTC.

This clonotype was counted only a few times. The DNA of the CDR3 is TGTGCCAGCAGCCCCCACCACGCCGGGAGGTCCTACAATGAGCAGTTCTTC. It encodes CASSPHHAGRSYNEQFF. The rearrangement joins TRBV9 to TRBJ2-1; 7 bases match TRBD2. V dropped 4 bases and J dropped 1; count of bases not matched to a gene: 11. The V gene's germline CDR1 is SGDLS and CDR2 YYNGEE. The CDR3 sequence is 17 residues long.

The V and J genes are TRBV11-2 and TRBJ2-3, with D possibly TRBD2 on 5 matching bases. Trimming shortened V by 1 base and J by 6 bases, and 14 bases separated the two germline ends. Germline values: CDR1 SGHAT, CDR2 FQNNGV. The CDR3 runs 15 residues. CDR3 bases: TGTGCCAGCAGCTTAGCTACTGTCAGCGGCGATACGCAGTATTTT. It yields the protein CASSLATVSGDTQYF.

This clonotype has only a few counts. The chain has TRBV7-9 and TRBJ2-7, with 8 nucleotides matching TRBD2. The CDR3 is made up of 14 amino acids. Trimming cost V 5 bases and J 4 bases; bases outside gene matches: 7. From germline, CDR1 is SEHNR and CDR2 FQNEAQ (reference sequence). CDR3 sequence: CASSRQAGVYEQYF. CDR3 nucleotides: TGTGCCAGCAGCCGACAAGCGGGAGTGTACGAGCAGTACTTC.